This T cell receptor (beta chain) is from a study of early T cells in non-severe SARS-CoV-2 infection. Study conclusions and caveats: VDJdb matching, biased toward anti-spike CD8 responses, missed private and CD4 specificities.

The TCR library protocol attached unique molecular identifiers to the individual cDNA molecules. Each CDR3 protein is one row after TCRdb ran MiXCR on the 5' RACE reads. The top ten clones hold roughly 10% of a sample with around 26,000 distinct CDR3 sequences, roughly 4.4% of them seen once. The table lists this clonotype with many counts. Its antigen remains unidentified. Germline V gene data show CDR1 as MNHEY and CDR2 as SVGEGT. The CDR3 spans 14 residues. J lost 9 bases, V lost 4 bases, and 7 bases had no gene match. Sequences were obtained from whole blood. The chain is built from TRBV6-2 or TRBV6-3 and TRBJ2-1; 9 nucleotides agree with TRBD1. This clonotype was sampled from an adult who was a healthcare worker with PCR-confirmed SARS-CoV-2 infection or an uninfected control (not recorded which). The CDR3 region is CASSSTGTGSEQFF. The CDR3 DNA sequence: TGTGCCAGCAGTTCCACCGGGACAGGGAGTGAGCAGTTCTTC.